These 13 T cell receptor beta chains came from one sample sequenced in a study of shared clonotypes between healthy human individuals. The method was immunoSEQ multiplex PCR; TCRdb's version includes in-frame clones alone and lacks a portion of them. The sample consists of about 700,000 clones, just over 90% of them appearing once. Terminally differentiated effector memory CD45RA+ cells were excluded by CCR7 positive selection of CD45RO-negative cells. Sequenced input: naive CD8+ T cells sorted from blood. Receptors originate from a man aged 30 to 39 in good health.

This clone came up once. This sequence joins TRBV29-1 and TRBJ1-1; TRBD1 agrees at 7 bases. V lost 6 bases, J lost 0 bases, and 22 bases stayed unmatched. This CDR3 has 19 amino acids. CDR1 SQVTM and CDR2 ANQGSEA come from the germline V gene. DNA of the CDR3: TGCAGCGTCGCAGCTGCTGGGGACAGACCCGACAAATTGAACACTGAAGCTTTCTTT. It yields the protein CSVAAAGDRPDKLNTEAFF.

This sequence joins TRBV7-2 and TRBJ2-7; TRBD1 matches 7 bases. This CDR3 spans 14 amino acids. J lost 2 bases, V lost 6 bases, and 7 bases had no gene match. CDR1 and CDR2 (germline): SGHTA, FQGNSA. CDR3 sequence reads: CASSFFQGAYEQYF. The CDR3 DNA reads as TGTGCCAGCAGTTTTTTTCAGGGGGCCTACGAGCAGTACTTC.

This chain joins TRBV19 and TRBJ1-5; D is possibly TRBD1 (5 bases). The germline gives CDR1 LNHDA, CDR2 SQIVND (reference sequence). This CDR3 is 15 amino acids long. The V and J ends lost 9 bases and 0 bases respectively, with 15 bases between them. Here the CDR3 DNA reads TGTGCCAGCTCCGGGACCTATTATAGCAATCAGCCCCAGCATTTT. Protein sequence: CASSGTYYSNQPQHF.

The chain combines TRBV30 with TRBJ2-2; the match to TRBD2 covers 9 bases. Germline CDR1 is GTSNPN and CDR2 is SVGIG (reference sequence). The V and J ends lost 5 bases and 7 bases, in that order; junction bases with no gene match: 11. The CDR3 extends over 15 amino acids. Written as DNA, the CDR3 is TGTGCCTGGTGGGGAGCGGGAGGTAGTGGCGGGGAGCTGTTTTTT. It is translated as CAWWGAGGSGGELFF.

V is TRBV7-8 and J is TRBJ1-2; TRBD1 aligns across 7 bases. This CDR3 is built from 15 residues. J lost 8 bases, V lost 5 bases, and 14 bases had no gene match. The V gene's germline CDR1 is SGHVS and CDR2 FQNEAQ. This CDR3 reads CASSPTGQVLGGYTF. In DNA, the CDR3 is TGTGCCAGCAGCCCAACCGGACAGGTCCTGGGAGGCTACACCTTC.

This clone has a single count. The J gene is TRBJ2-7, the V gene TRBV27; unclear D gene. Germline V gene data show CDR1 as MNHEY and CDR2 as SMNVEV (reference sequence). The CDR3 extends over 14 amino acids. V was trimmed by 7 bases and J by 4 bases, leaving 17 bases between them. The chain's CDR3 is CASTPLGSGYEQYF. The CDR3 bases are TGTGCCAGCACCCCCCTAGGTAGTGGGTACGAGCAGTACTTC.

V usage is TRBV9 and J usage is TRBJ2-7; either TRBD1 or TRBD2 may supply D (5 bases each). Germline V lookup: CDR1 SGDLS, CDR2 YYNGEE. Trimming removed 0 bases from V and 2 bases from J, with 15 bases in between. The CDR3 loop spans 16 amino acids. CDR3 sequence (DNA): TGTGCCAGCAGCGTAGAAACGGGGCGCAATCCCTACGAGCAGTACTTC. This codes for CASSVETGRNPYEQYF.

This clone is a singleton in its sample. The CDR3 sequence: CASSVASRGAGNTEAFF. For the CDR3, the DNA is TGTGCCAGCAGCGTAGCGTCCCGAGGGGCGGGGAACACTGAAGCTTTCTTT. The chain carries TRBV9 and TRBJ1-1; maybe TRBD1 (5 bases). Germline V gene sequence: CDR1 SGDLS, CDR2 YYNGEE. The CDR3 covers 17 residues. V was clipped by 0 bases and J by 1 base, with 16 bases between them.

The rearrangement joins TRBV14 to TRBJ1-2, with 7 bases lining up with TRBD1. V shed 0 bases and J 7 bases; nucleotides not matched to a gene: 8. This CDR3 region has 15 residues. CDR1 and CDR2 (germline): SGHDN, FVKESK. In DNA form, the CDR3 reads TGTGCCAGCAGCCAAGATATATCAGGGGGAAGTGGCTACACCTTC. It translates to CASSQDISGGSGYTF.

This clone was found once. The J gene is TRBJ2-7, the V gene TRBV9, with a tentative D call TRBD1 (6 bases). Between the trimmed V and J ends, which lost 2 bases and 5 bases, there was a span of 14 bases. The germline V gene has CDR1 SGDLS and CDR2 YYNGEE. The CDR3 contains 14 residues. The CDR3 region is CASSVTGSRNEQYF. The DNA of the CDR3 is TGTGCCAGCAGCGTGACAGGTTCCCGGAACGAGCAGTACTTC.

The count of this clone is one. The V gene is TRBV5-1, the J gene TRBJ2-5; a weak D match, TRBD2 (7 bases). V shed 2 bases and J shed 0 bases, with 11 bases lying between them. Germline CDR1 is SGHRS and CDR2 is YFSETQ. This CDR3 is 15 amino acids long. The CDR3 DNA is TGCGCCAGCAGCTTCGAGGGGGGGTACCAAGAGACCCAGTACTTC. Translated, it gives CASSFEGGYQETQYF.

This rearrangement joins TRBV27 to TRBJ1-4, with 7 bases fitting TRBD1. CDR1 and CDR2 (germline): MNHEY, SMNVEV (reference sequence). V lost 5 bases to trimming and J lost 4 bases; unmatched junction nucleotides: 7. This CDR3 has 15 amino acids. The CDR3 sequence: CASSPPGQNNEKLFF. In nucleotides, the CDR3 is TGTGCCAGCAGTCCGCCGGGACAGAATAATGAAAAACTGTTTTTT. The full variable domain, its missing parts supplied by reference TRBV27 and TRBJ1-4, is EAQVTQNPRYLITVTGKKLTVTCSQNMNHEYMSWYRQDPGLGLRQIYYSMNVEVTDKGDVPEGYKVSRKEKRNFPLILESPSPNQTSLYFCASSPPGQNNEKLFFGSGTQLSVL.

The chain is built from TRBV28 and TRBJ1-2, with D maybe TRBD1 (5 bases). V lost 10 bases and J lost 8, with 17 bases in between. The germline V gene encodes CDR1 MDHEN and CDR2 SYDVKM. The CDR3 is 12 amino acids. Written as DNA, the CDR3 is TGTGCCACCATCGTAAGGGGCGACGGCTACACCTTC. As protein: CATIVRGDGYTF.